Following are 26 T cell receptor beta chains from one sample sequenced in a study of shared clonotypes between healthy human individuals. TCRdb keeps only in-frame clones here, not all; method: immunoSEQ multiplex PCR. The data show about 2.4 million clones, with roughly 93% seen just once and about 0.39% held by the top ten. The sequencing sample was made of naive CD4+ T cells from PBMCs. The subset here: CD45RA+ positively selected. The source is a man younger than 35 in good health. Some clones in this sample may be carry-over from other donors' samples.

The chain combines TRBV2 with TRBJ1-6; 7 bases line up with TRBD1. Trimming removed 8 bases from V and 14 bases from J; junction bases left unmatched: 15. Germline CDR1 SNHLY, CDR2 FYNNEI. This CDR3 comprises 14 residues. CDR3 sequence: CASSPGQQGRTLHF. The CDR3 DNA is TGTGCCAGCTCCCCAGGACAACAGGGGAGGACCCTCCACTTT.

V and J are TRBV28 and TRBJ1-2, with 7 nucleotides matching TRBD1. Germline V gene lookup returns CDR1 MDHEN and CDR2 SYDVKM. The CDR3 extends over 15 amino acids. Losses at the gene ends were 6 bases for V and 0 bases for J; bases not matched to a gene: 7. The CDR3 region is CASSQPGGPNYGYTF. The CDR3, as DNA: TGTGCCAGCAGCCAACCAGGGGGACCTAACTATGGCTACACCTTC.

This clone occurred once. The rearrangement joins TRBV5-1 to TRBJ1-4; D might be TRBD1 (6 bases). The CDR3 length is 14 residues. Trimming left V 3 bases short and J 4 bases short, with 10 bases between. Per germline, CDR1 SGHRS and CDR2 YFSETQ. CDR3 nucleotides: TGCGCCAGCAGCTACGACAGGTTTAATGAAAAACTGTTTTTT. Protein sequence: CASSYDRFNEKLFF.

V is TRBV28 and J is TRBJ2-5; D is ambiguous. The V and J ends lost 6 bases and 4 bases respectively, with 9 bases between them. Germline CDR1 MDHEN, CDR2 SYDVKM. CDR3 size: 12 residues. The CDR3 DNA follows: TGTGCCAGCAGCTACGGCGTAGAGACCCAGTACTTC. It encodes CASSYGVETQYF.

CDR3 loop: CASSLGGTSNTGELFF. The CDR3, as DNA: TGTGCCAGCAGCTTGGGCGGGACGTCAAACACCGGGGAGCTGTTTTTT. The chain is built from TRBV5-8 and TRBJ2-2, with D perhaps matching TRBD2 (6 bases). The germline V gene encodes CDR1 SGHTS and CDR2 YDEGEE. V lost 0 bases to trimming and J lost 2 bases, with 11 bases between them. This CDR3 is built from 16 residues.

In its sample, this clone was seen once. This chain joins TRBV5-1 and TRBJ2-2; 7 bases fit TRBD1. Germline CDR1 and CDR2: SGHRS and YFSETQ. V shed 4 bases, J shed 6 bases, and the junction held 6 bases outside the gene matches. CDR3 length: 14 residues. The CDR3 sequence: CASSTGQVAGELFF. DNA of the CDR3: TGCGCCAGCAGCACCGGACAGGTAGCCGGGGAGCTGTTTTTT.

The V gene is TRBV5-6, the J gene TRBJ2-5, with D maybe TRBD1 (5 bases). The V end was cut by 0 bases, the J end by 1 base, with 10 bases between. The CDR3 totals 15 residues. Germline CDR1 reads SGHDT; CDR2 reads YYEEEE. CDR3 nucleotide sequence: TGTGCCAGCAGCTTGGAACCCAGGGTCCAAGAGACCCAGTACTTC. The encoded protein is CASSLEPRVQETQYF.

The V call is TRBV7-2, the J call TRBJ1-5; 7 nucleotides agree with TRBD1. Germline V gives CDR1 SGHTA, CDR2 FQGNSA. With 1 base clipped from V and 5 bases from J, the junction kept 5 bases outside the gene matches. The CDR3 is made up of 15 amino acids. This CDR3 is CASSLGTGVDQPQHF. CDR3 nucleotides: TGTGCCAGCAGCTTAGGAACAGGGGTAGATCAGCCCCAGCATTTT.

The table lists this clone with a count of one. Other DNA sequences within the sample encode an identical CDR3. V gene TRBV28 combines with J gene TRBJ2-7; D is unresolved. The germline V and J ends were trimmed by 6 bases and 3 bases, with 6 bases remaining between them. CDR3 length equals 11 residues. CDR1 and CDR2 (germline): MDHEN, SYDVKM. CDR3 in amino acids: CASSDRYEQYF. The CDR3 DNA reads TGTGCCAGCAGCGACCGCTACGAGCAGTACTTC.

This sequence joins TRBV15 and TRBJ2-1, with 11 positions matching TRBD2. Germline V gives CDR1 LNHNV, CDR2 YYDKDF (reference sequence). The CDR3 totals 14 residues. V lost 5 bases and J lost 8; bases outside the gene matches: 5. The CDR3 spells CATSRTSGSYEQFF. CDR3 nucleotides: TGTGCCACCAGCCGAACTAGCGGGAGCTATGAGCAGTTCTTC. The variable domain in full, completed from reference TRBV15 and TRBJ2-1, reads DAMVIQNPRYQVTQFGKPVTLSCSQTLNHNVMYWYQQKSSQAPKLLFHYYDKDFNNEADTPDNFQSRRPNTSFCFLDIRSPGLGDTAMYLCATSRTSGSYEQFFGPGTRLTVL.

V and J are TRBV2 and TRBJ1-1; no definite D call. Germline loops: CDR1 SNHLY, CDR2 FYNNEI. This CDR3 has 14 amino acids. V gave up 4 bases and J gave up 1 base, with 10 bases separating them. The CDR3 DNA reads TGTGCCAGCAGTGTAGACATTGGGAACACTGAAGCTTTCTTT. This encodes CASSVDIGNTEAFF.

The chain couples TRBV28 to TRBJ1-4; maybe TRBD1 (6 bases). The germline V gene encodes CDR1 MDHEN and CDR2 SYDVKM. The CDR3 runs 15 residues. Trimming cost V 2 bases and J 8 bases, with 15 bases left between them. CDR3 DNA sequence: TGTGCCAGCAGTTTACCTCGGGGGGCCGCGGAAAAACTGTTTTTT. Translated, it gives CASSLPRGAAEKLFF.

This clone has a single count. Other DNA sequences in this sample translate to the same CDR3. The chain is built from TRBV28 and TRBJ2-3; D is possibly TRBD2 (6 bases). The V end was cut by 5 bases, the J end by 0 bases, with 12 bases between. Germline V gene lookup returns CDR1 MDHEN and CDR2 SYDVKM. The CDR3 consists of 15 residues. The CDR3 here is CASSGNSGSTDTQYF. As DNA, the CDR3 is TGTGCCAGCAGTGGCAATAGCGGCAGCACAGATACGCAGTATTTT.

The chain joins TRBV5-1 to TRBJ1-2; a weak D match, TRBD1 (5 bases). Germline V gene lookup returns CDR1 SGHRS and CDR2 YFSETQ. With 0 bases removed from V and 8 bases from J, the gap between germline ends came to 20 bases. The CDR3 totals 16 residues. CDR3 loop: CASSLGAGPLSGGYTF. DNA of the CDR3: TGCGCCAGCAGCTTGGGAGCAGGGCCGTTATCAGGGGGCTACACCTTC.

This chain uses TRBV30 with TRBJ2-5, with a possible D match to TRBD1 (7 bases). The CDR3 length is 14 residues. CDR1 is GTSNPN and CDR2 is SVGIG in the germline V gene (reference sequence). V lost 6 bases and J 1 base, leaving 15 bases between the germline ends. CDR3 loop: CACTSGGIQETQYF. For the CDR3, the DNA is TGTGCCTGCACTTCAGGGGGGATCCAAGAGACCCAGTACTTC.

This clone was seen a single time. The V and J genes are TRBV6-5 and TRBJ2-7, with no clear D. Trimming removed 0 bases from V and 2 bases from J, with 8 bases in between. CDR3 length equals 14 residues. Germline V lookup: CDR1 MNHEY, CDR2 SVGAGI. The CDR3 nucleotides are TGTGCCAGCAGTTACTCGCAAAGAACCTACGAGCAGTACTTC. This encodes CASSYSQRTYEQYF.

The V call is TRBV28, the J call TRBJ2-7; D is uncertain. This CDR3 spans 15 amino acids. CDR1 and CDR2 from the germline V gene are MDHEN and SYDVKM. The ends were cut back, 3 bases at V and 0 bases at J, with 12 bases in the middle. The CDR3 nucleotides are TGTGCCAGCAGTTTCGGTGGAGTTAGCTCCTACGAGCAGTACTTC. This gives the protein CASSFGGVSSYEQYF. The entire variable domain, with the rest obtained from reference TRBV28 and TRBJ2-7, is as follows: DVKVTQSSRYLVKRTGEKVFLECVQDMDHENMFWYRQDPGLGLRLIYFSYDVKMKEKGDIPEGYSVSREKKERFSLILESASTNQTSMYLCASSFGGVSSYEQYFGPGTRLTVT.

This sequence joins TRBV28 and TRBJ1-2; no definite D call. CDR1 and CDR2 from the germline V gene are MDHEN and SYDVKM. CDR3 length: 16 amino acids. Trimming removed 4 bases at V and 1 base at J, with 16 bases between. The CDR3 protein is CASSYPTESFNYGYTF. DNA of the CDR3: TGTGCCAGCAGTTATCCGACCGAATCTTTTAACTATGGCTACACCTTC.

The chain has TRBV6-6 and TRBJ2-1; the match to TRBD2 covers 12 bases. The CDR3 is 16 residues long. With 2 bases clipped from V and 6 bases from J, the junction kept 5 bases outside the gene matches. Germline V gene data show CDR1 as MNHNY and CDR2 as SVGAGI (reference sequence). The CDR3 loop reads CASSYLTSGRANEQFF. The CDR3 coding sequence is TGTGCCAGCAGTTACCTGACTAGCGGGAGAGCCAATGAGCAGTTCTTC.

This sequence joins TRBV27 and TRBJ1-2; 8 bases fit TRBD1. Germline V gene data show CDR1 as MNHEY and CDR2 as SMNVEV (reference sequence). This CDR3 has 15 residues. Trimming removed 4 bases from V and 4 bases from J; junction bases left unmatched: 8. CDR3 DNA: TGTGCCAGCAGTTCTCGGACAGGGACTTTCTATGGCTACACCTTC. This translates into CASSSRTGTFYGYTF.

DNA for the CDR3: TGTGCCAGCAGTTTGGGTCAGGGACTAGCCAAAAACATTCAGTACTTC. As protein: CASSLGQGLAKNIQYF. The chain recombines TRBV28 with TRBJ2-4; D is possibly TRBD2 (6 bases). The CDR3 is 16 residues long. V was cut by 3 bases and J by 0 bases, with 12 bases left in between. The germline V gene has CDR1 MDHEN and CDR2 SYDVKM.

The V gene is TRBV30, the J gene TRBJ1-6; no definite D call. Trimming took off 5 bases at V and 10 bases at J, with 21 bases between the two ends. Germline V gives CDR1 GTSNPN, CDR2 SVGIG (reference sequence). This CDR3 has 15 amino acids. In nucleotides, the CDR3 is TGTGCCTGGTGGGCAAAAGGACTAGATGCGTCACCCCTCCACTTT. It specifies CAWWAKGLDASPLHF.

The genes are TRBV18 and TRBJ1-1; D unresolved. The V gene lost 2 bases and the J gene lost 8 bases, with 15 bases spanning the gap. The CDR3 is made up of 14 amino acids. CDR1 is KGHSH, CDR2 LQKENI, per germline. CDR3 residues: CASSPVPSRGEAFF. In nucleotides, the CDR3 is TGTGCCAGCTCACCAGTTCCAAGTCGAGGGGAAGCTTTCTTT.

The V call is TRBV29-1, the J call TRBJ1-4; 7 bases align to TRBD1. CDR3 size: 14 residues. From germline, CDR1 is SQVTM and CDR2 ANQGSEA. Losses at the gene ends were 4 bases for V and 7 bases for J; bases not matched to a gene: 9. In DNA, the CDR3 is TGCAGCGTTGTAATAGGGGGCGGAGGTGAAAAACTGTTTTTT. It encodes CSVVIGGGGEKLFF.

The chain is built from TRBV11-2 and TRBJ2-1; D remains unclear. CDR3 length: 14 residues. Trimming removed 6 bases from V and 7 bases from J, with 16 bases in between. The germline V gene encodes CDR1 SGHAT and CDR2 FQNNGV. The CDR3 is CASRASGIGNEQFF. CDR3 bases: TGTGCCAGCAGAGCTAGTGGGATCGGAAATGAGCAGTTCTTC.

In the case of this clone: This sample also contains other DNA sequences that code for the same CDR3. This chain links TRBV5-4 with TRBJ2-1; 9 bases are a match to TRBD2. Germline V gene sequence: CDR1 SGHNT, CDR2 YYREEE (reference sequence). CDR3 size: 15 residues. The ends lost 0 bases at V and 5 bases at J; junction bases unmatched: 3. The CDR3 bases are TGTGCCAGCAGCTTGGGTCTAGCGGGGAACAATGAGCAGTTCTTC. It specifies CASSLGLAGNNEQFF.